Listed below are T cell receptor beta chains from one sample, sequenced in a study of blood T cell repertoires in COVID-19. Here immunoSEQ multiplex PCR was the method, and the copy in TCRdb shows in-frame clones only, minus some. Of around 140,000 clones in the sample, roughly 80% were seen once. The sequencing sample was made of peripheral blood. These receptor sequences come from a man between 65 and 85 years old who had recovered from COVID-19. Both conserved end residues are part of each CDR3. A D gene is named only where the DNA matches it firmly. Clone size appears in some rows only: once, few, many, or a class for an expanded clone.

CDR3nt	CDR3aa	abundance	j_gene	d_gene	v_gene
TGTGCTAGTGGTTTGGTACTTGGCAGAAGGGGGACAGAGACCCAGTACTTC	CASGLVLGRRGTETQYF	NA	TRBJ2-5	NA	TRBV12-5
TGTGCCACCAGCAAATTCGGGACAGGGGGCGCGGGTGGCTACACCTTC	CATSKFGTGGAGGYTF	NA	TRBJ1-2	TRBD1	TRBV15
TGTGCCAGCAGCCAAGGGCTTGGGGGGGGTCAGCCCCAGCATTTT	CASSQGLGGGQPQHF	NA	TRBJ1-5	NA	TRBV3-1/TRBV3-2
TGTGCCAGCAGCTTACTAGCGGGAACCTACGAGCAGTACTTC	CASSLLAGTYEQYF	NA	TRBJ2-7	TRBD2	TRBV5-8
TGCGCCAGCAGCTCGCGTAGGGGTCCAAATGAAAAACTGTTTTTT	CASSSRRGPNEKLFF	few	TRBJ1-4	NA	TRBV5-1
TGTGCCAGCAGCCGGGACAGGGAATCCTACTTC	CASSRDRESYF	once	TRBJ2-7	TRBD1	TRBV3-1/TRBV3-2
TGTGCCAGCAGCGTCGGGACTAGCGGCTCCTACGAGCAGTACTTC	CASSVGTSGSYEQYF	once	TRBJ2-7	TRBD2	TRBV9
TGTGCCAGTAGTATAGAGCCCCGACAGAACTATGGCTACACCTTC	CASSIEPRQNYGYTF	NA	TRBJ1-2	NA	TRBV19
TGCAGCGTCGTACCGGGACTGGCTGAAGCTTTCTTT	CSVVPGLAEAFF	NA	TRBJ1-1	NA	TRBV29-1
TGTGCCAGCAGTTACGCACAGGGGAGCACAGATACGCAGTATTTT	CASSYAQGSTDTQYF	NA	TRBJ2-3	TRBD1	TRBV6-5